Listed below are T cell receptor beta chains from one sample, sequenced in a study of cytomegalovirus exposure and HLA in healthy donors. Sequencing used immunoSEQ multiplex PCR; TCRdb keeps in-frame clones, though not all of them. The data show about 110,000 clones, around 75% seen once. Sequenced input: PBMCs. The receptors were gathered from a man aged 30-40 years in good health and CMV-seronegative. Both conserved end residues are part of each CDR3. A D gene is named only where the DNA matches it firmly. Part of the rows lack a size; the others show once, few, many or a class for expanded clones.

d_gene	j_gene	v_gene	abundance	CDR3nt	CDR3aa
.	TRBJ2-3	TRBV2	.	TGTGCCAGCAGCGGTCCAGGTGGTAGCACAGATACGCAGTATTTT	CASSGPGGSTDTQYF
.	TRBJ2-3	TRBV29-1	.	TGCAGCGTTGTCGGGGGGCCTCGCACAGATACGCAGTATTTT	CSVVGGPRTDTQYF
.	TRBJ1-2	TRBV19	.	TGTGCCAGTAGTATTGGTACAGGGAGAAGCTATGGCTACACCTTC	CASSIGTGRSYGYTF
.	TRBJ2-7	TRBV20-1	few	TGCAGTGCTAGTGCGGGGCCGGGGCAGTACTTC	CSASAGPGQYF
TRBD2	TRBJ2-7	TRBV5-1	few	TGCGCCAGCAGCCCCCCGGGACTAGCGGGAGAGGTGCAGTACTTC	CASSPPGLAGEVQYF
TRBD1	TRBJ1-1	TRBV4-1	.	TGCGCCAGCAGCCCCGCAGGGGGGAACACTGAAGCTTTCTTT	CASSPAGGNTEAFF
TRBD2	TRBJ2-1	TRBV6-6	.	TGTGCCAGCAGTTCTTATTTAGCGGGGGACTACAATGAGCAGTTCTTC	CASSSYLAGDYNEQFF
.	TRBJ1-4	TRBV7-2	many	TGTGCCAGCAGCGCTCTGTGGGAGGGTACGAAAAAACTGTTTTTT	CASSALWEGTKKLFF
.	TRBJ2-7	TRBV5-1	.	TGCGCCAGCAGCTTAGTTATGGCAGAAAAGGAGGGGACCTACGAGCAGTACTTC	CASSLVMAEKEGTYEQYF
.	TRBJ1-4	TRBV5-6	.	TGTGCCAGCCCCCCTGACGGACAGTCTAATGAAAAACTGTTTTTT	CASPPDGQSNEKLFF
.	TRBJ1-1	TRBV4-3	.	TGCGCCAGCAGCCAAGATCTTTCGGGGGGGAGCACTGAAGCTTTCTTT	CASSQDLSGGSTEAFF
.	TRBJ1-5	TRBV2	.	TGTGCCAGCAGGGGCAGCTCCAATCAGCCCCAGCATTTT	CASRGSSNQPQHF
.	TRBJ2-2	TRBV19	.	TGTGCCAGTAGTCCCACAGATCTAGGGGCCGGGGAGCTGTTTTTT	CASSPTDLGAGELFF
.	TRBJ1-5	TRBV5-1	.	TGCGCCAGCAGCTTGGTCTCAGGGAATCAGCCCCAGCATTTT	CASSLVSGNQPQHF
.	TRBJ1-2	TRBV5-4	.	TGTGCCAGCACCTCCCGGAGAGGGAATCAATATGGCTACACCTTC	CASTSRRGNQYGYTF
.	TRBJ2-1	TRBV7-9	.	TGTGCCAGCAGCTTACGAGGGGGGGACCACAATGAGCAGTTCTTC	CASSLRGGDHNEQFF
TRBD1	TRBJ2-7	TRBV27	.	TGTGCCAGCAGTTTCTCGACAGGGGCGTCCTACGAGCAGTACTTC	CASSFSTGASYEQYF
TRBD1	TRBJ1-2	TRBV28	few	TGTGCCAGCAGGCCGACAGGGGATCGTGGCTACACCTTC	CASRPTGDRGYTF
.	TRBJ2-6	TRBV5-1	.	TGCGCCAGCAGCTGGAGGGACTCTGGGGCCAACGTCCTGACTTTC	CASSWRDSGANVLTF